This is a list of T cell receptor beta chains from one sample in a study of T cell responses to AZD1222 COVID-19 vaccine. The repertoire was sequenced with immunoSEQ multiplex PCR; TCRdb's copy has only in-frame clones and lacks some. The sample includes 110,000 to 150,000 clones, around 93% seen only once; the top ten take around 3.3%. This specimen consisted of peripheral blood, obtained 28 days after the second AZD1222 dose. Receptor source: an adult who received the AZD1222 COVID-19 vaccine. Both conserved end residues are part of each CDR3. Fields, in order: clone size, J gene, V gene, D gene, CDR3 DNA, CDR3 protein. A D gene is named only where the DNA matches it firmly. Not every row has a clone size; where given, it reads once, few, many or a size class.

abundance: once
j_gene: TRBJ1-4
v_gene: TRBV5-6
d_gene: NA
CDR3nt: TGTGCCAGCAGCTTAAGCAGGCATGAAAAACTGTTTTTT
CDR3aa: CASSLSRHEKLFF

abundance: NA
j_gene: TRBJ2-5
v_gene: TRBV28
d_gene: TRBD2
CDR3nt: TGTGCCAGCAACCCGGGGGGTTTGGCCCAGTACTTC
CDR3aa: CASNPGGLAQYF

abundance: NA
j_gene: TRBJ2-5
v_gene: TRBV6-4
d_gene: TRBD1
CDR3nt: TGTGCCAGCAGTGACCCGAGGACAGGGTTGGAGACCCAGTACTTC
CDR3aa: CASSDPRTGLETQYF

abundance: NA
j_gene: TRBJ2-7
v_gene: TRBV7-2
d_gene: TRBD1
CDR3nt: TGTGCCAGCAGCGTCCGACAGGGGTCGAACTACGAGCAGTACTTC
CDR3aa: CASSVRQGSNYEQYF

abundance: NA
j_gene: TRBJ2-1
v_gene: TRBV6-5
d_gene: NA
CDR3nt: TGTGCCAGCAGTTACGGGGCAGGCTCCTACAATGAGCAGTTCTTC
CDR3aa: CASSYGAGSYNEQFF

abundance: NA
j_gene: TRBJ2-7
v_gene: TRBV6-5
d_gene: NA
CDR3nt: TGTGCCAGCAGACCCCGGAGGGGAGAGTACGAGCAGTACTTC
CDR3aa: CASRPRRGEYEQYF

abundance: NA
j_gene: TRBJ1-3
v_gene: TRBV2
d_gene: NA
CDR3nt: TGTGCCAGTAAGGGGGGAAACACCATATATTTT
CDR3aa: CASKGGNTIYF

abundance: NA
j_gene: TRBJ1-2
v_gene: TRBV27
d_gene: TRBD1
CDR3nt: TGTGCCAGCAGTCCAGGGACAGGGTATCGTGGCTACACCTTC
CDR3aa: CASSPGTGYRGYTF

abundance: NA
j_gene: TRBJ1-6
v_gene: TRBV28
d_gene: TRBD1
CDR3nt: TGTGCCAGCATCCCTGGACAGGGCAATTCACCCCTCCACTTT
CDR3aa: CASIPGQGNSPLHF

abundance: NA
j_gene: TRBJ2-7
v_gene: TRBV7-2
d_gene: NA
CDR3nt: TGTGCCAGCAGCTCCCCGGGGCCGACCGAGCAGTACTTC
CDR3aa: CASSSPGPTEQYF

abundance: NA
j_gene: TRBJ1-5
v_gene: TRBV7-9
d_gene: NA
CDR3nt: TGTGCCAGCAGCTTAGATCCTAATCAGCCCCAGCATTTT
CDR3aa: CASSLDPNQPQHF

abundance: NA
j_gene: TRBJ1-5
v_gene: TRBV7-2
d_gene: TRBD1
CDR3nt: TGTGCCAGCAGCACAGGGACAGGGGGCTTTTGGCCCCAGCATTTT
CDR3aa: CASSTGTGGFWPQHF

abundance: NA
j_gene: TRBJ1-3
v_gene: TRBV3-1/TRBV3-2
d_gene: NA
CDR3nt: TGTGCCAGCAGCCGATCCCCAGGGGTAACTGGAAACACCATATATTTT
CDR3aa: CASSRSPGVTGNTIYF

abundance: NA
j_gene: TRBJ2-1
v_gene: TRBV28
d_gene: NA
CDR3nt: TGTGCCAGCAGTTTACTGTCGGGGAGCAATGAGCAGTTCTTC
CDR3aa: CASSLLSGSNEQFF

abundance: NA
j_gene: TRBJ1-1
v_gene: TRBV2
d_gene: TRBD1
CDR3nt: TGTGCCAGCAGTGAAGGATCAGGGGGCGTCACTGAAGCTTTCTTT
CDR3aa: CASSEGSGGVTEAFF

abundance: NA
j_gene: TRBJ2-7
v_gene: TRBV20-1
d_gene: TRBD2
CDR3nt: TGCAGTGCTAGTCTAGCGGGAGGGTACGAGCAGTACTTC
CDR3aa: CSASLAGGYEQYF

abundance: NA
j_gene: TRBJ1-5
v_gene: TRBV28
d_gene: NA
CDR3nt: TGTGCCAGCAGTTTAACAGGGAGAAGCAATCAGCCCCAGCATTTT
CDR3aa: CASSLTGRSNQPQHF

abundance: NA
j_gene: TRBJ2-2
v_gene: TRBV6-5
d_gene: NA
CDR3nt: TGTGCCAGCAGTTGGGGGTTCAGGCCCAACACCGGGGAGCTGTTTTTT
CDR3aa: CASSWGFRPNTGELFF

abundance: once
j_gene: TRBJ2-5
v_gene: TRBV19
d_gene: NA
CDR3nt: TGTGCCAGTAGTATAGACAGGGATAGCGGTCAAGAGACCCAGTACTTC
CDR3aa: CASSIDRDSGQETQYF

abundance: NA
j_gene: TRBJ1-1
v_gene: TRBV6-5
d_gene: NA
CDR3nt: TGTGCCAGCAGTTACCGGGGAGGAAACACTGAAGCTTTCTTT
CDR3aa: CASSYRGGNTEAFF

abundance: once
j_gene: TRBJ2-7
v_gene: TRBV7-8
d_gene: TRBD2
CDR3nt: TGTGCCAGCAGCCCGTGGGGACTAGCGGGGAACGAGCAGTACTTC
CDR3aa: CASSPWGLAGNEQYF

abundance: NA
j_gene: TRBJ1-5
v_gene: TRBV19
d_gene: TRBD1
CDR3nt: TGTGCCACTGGACCCTGGTCGGGACAGTCGATGGGCCAGCCCCAGCATTTT
CDR3aa: CATGPWSGQSMGQPQHF

abundance: NA
j_gene: TRBJ2-1
v_gene: TRBV12-5
d_gene: TRBD1
CDR3nt: TGTGCTAGTGGCAACCAAGGGACAGTTCCTGCTGGTGAGCAGTTCTTC
CDR3aa: CASGNQGTVPAGEQFF

abundance: once
j_gene: TRBJ1-4
v_gene: TRBV6-2/TRBV6-3
d_gene: TRBD1
CDR3nt: TGTGCCAGCAGTCCACCGCCGGGACAGGGGAATGAAAAACTGTTTTTT
CDR3aa: CASSPPPGQGNEKLFF

abundance: NA
j_gene: TRBJ2-7
v_gene: TRBV19
d_gene: TRBD2
CDR3nt: TGTGCCAGTAGTCGCGCGGGAGTCGGGGAGCAGTACTTC
CDR3aa: CASSRAGVGEQYF

abundance: NA
j_gene: TRBJ2-2
v_gene: TRBV19
d_gene: NA
CDR3nt: TGTGCCAGTAGTATCCGGTGGGACCCCGAGGGTAAGGTCGCCGGGGAGCTGTTTTTT
CDR3aa: CASSIRWDPEGKVAGELFF

abundance: NA
j_gene: TRBJ2-3
v_gene: TRBV11-2
d_gene: TRBD1
CDR3nt: TGTGCCAGCAGCGAGGACAGGGGATCGTTCACAGATACGCAGTATTTT
CDR3aa: CASSEDRGSFTDTQYF

abundance: once
j_gene: TRBJ2-1
v_gene: TRBV19
d_gene: NA
CDR3nt: TGTGCCAGTAGTATAACTGGAGACGGGAAGCAGTTCTTC
CDR3aa: CASSITGDGKQFF